The 26 T cell receptor beta chains listed next were all sequenced from one sample in a study of blood T cell repertoires in COVID-19. Measured with immunoSEQ multiplex PCR; TCRdb has only the in-frame clones, and not every one. The data contain about 240,000 clones, approximately 78% of them seen just once; the ten biggest clones take up 12%. The sequenced sample consisted of peripheral blood. Source of these receptors: a woman aged 55-69 years with active or convalescent COVID-19.

CDR3 sequence: CASSLVGTGVSPLHF. In DNA, the CDR3 is TGTGCCAGCAGCCTAGTGGGGACAGGGGTCTCACCCCTCCACTTT. J is TRBJ1-6 and V is TRBV7-2, with 10 nucleotides matching TRBD1. This CDR3 is 15 amino acids long. From germline, CDR1 is SGHTA and CDR2 FQGNSA. J gave up 10 bases and V 5 bases, and 8 bases lay outside the gene matches. The entire variable domain, with the rest obtained from reference TRBV7-2 and TRBJ1-6, is as follows: GAGVSQSPSNKVTEKGKDVELRCDPISGHTALYWYRQSLGQGLEFLIYFQGNSAPDKSGLPSDRFSAERTGGSVSTLTIQRTQQEDSAVYLCASSLVGTGVSPLHFGNGTRLTVT.

The V and J genes are TRBV29-1 and TRBJ1-2, with 8 bases aligning to TRBD1. Germline values: CDR1 SQVTM, CDR2 ANQGSEA. This CDR3 comprises 20 residues. J lost 2 bases, V lost 1 base, and 21 bases had no gene match. CDR3: CSVEGWKWAGGATKNYGYTF. The CDR3 DNA is TGCAGCGTTGAAGGATGGAAATGGGCAGGGGGCGCCACCAAAAACTATGGCTACACCTTC.

This chain links TRBV7-2 with TRBJ2-3; 7 nucleotides align to TRBD2. V was pared by 5 bases and J by 1 base, with 6 bases of the junction left unmatched. The CDR3 extends over 15 amino acids. CDR1 and CDR2 from the germline V gene are SGHTA and FQGNSA. CDR3 sequence reads: CASSPTSEGTDTQYF. The CDR3 nucleotides are TGTGCCAGCAGCCCTACTAGCGAAGGCACAGATACGCAGTATTTT. The entire variable domain, with the rest obtained from reference TRBV7-2 and TRBJ2-3, is as follows: GAGVSQSPSNKVTEKGKDVELRCDPISGHTALYWYRQSLGQGLEFLIYFQGNSAPDKSGLPSDRFSAERTGGSVSTLTIQRTQQEDSAVYLCASSPTSEGTDTQYFGPGTRLTVL.

This chain uses TRBV25-1 with TRBJ2-5, with 15 bases fitting TRBD2. CDR1 is MGHDK and CDR2 is SYGVNS in the germline V gene. The CDR3 has 16 residues. V shed 1 base, J shed 7 bases, and the junction held 4 bases outside the gene matches. In nucleotides, the CDR3 is TGTGCCAGCAGTGAATTAGGGACTAGCGGGGGGTGGACCCAGTACTTC. It codes for CASSELGTSGGWTQYF.

V is TRBV7-9 and J is TRBJ1-2; possible D gene TRBD1, 6 bases. Germline loops: CDR1 SEHNR, CDR2 FQNEAQ (reference sequence). The CDR3 runs 14 residues. Trimming removed 5 bases from V and 0 bases from J, with 10 bases in between. The CDR3 DNA follows: TGTGCCAGCAGCGTAAACAGGGCTAACTATGGCTACACCTTC. Translating gives CASSVNRANYGYTF.

This rearrangement joins TRBV25-1 to TRBJ2-5, with D maybe TRBD2 (7 bases). Germline assignment: CDR1 MGHDK and CDR2 SYGVNS. There are 18 residues in the CDR3. The V end lost 10 bases, the J end lost 5 bases, and 32 bases lay between the germline ends. The CDR3 reads CATSRPFRGAHRDETQYF. CDR3 nucleotide sequence: TGTGCCACCTCAAGGCCTTTTCGGGGGGCCCATCGGGATGAGACCCAGTACTTC.

The chain has TRBV19 and TRBJ2-4; D call uncertain. Germline assignment: CDR1 LNHDA and CDR2 SQIVND (reference sequence). Trimming took 4 bases from V and 3 from J, leaving 16 bases between them. CDR3 length: 16 amino acids. The CDR3 coding sequence is TGTGCCAGTAGTAAAGGAAAACAGATCAACAAAAACATTCAGTACTTC. Encoded protein: CASSKGKQINKNIQYF.

This clone was seen many times. CDR3 in amino acids: CASSQDDRGRDGYTF. Written as DNA, the CDR3 is TGCGCCAGCAGCCAAGACGACAGGGGGCGTGATGGCTACACCTTC. The rearrangement joins TRBV4-3 to TRBJ1-2; 10 nucleotides match TRBD1. Germline CDR1 is LGHNA and CDR2 is YSLEER. This CDR3 comprises 15 residues. Germline trimming cut 0 bases from V and 6 bases from J; bases unmatched to any gene: 4.

The chain couples TRBV27 to TRBJ1-1; 9 bases agree with TRBD1. After removal of 3 bases from V and 1 base from J, the junction contained 6 bases not matched to a gene. CDR1 is MNHEY, CDR2 SMNVEV, per germline (reference sequence). CDR3 length: 16 residues. Here the CDR3 reads CASSFHRGQKNTEAFF. The CDR3 DNA reads as TGTGCCAGCAGTTTTCACAGGGGGCAGAAGAACACTGAAGCTTTCTTT.

This chain links TRBV21-1 with TRBJ2-7; the D call of TRBD2 is as the table states it, not checked on the DNA. TRBV21-1 is a recognized pseudogene. The CDR3 loop spans 12 amino acids. The DNA of the CDR3 is TGTGCCAGCAGCAAGCGGCCCTACGAGCAGTACTTC. Translation: CASSKRPYEQYF.

V is TRBV6-2 or TRBV6-3 and J is TRBJ1-5; no firm D call. The CDR3 is 16 residues long. Germline CDR1 MNHEY, CDR2 SVGEGT. Trimming removed 5 bases at V and 0 bases at J, with 14 bases between. CDR3 amino acids: CASSPFEVPSNQPQHF. DNA for the CDR3: TGTGCCAGCAGTCCCTTTGAGGTGCCTAGCAATCAGCCCCAGCATTTT.

V is TRBV29-1 and J is TRBJ2-1, with 9 bases that match TRBD1. V was pared by 4 bases and J by 2 bases, with 6 bases of the junction left unmatched. The germline V gene has CDR1 SQVTM and CDR2 ANQGSEA. CDR3 length equals 15 residues. CDR3 nucleotides: TGCAGCGTTGCCCGGGGACAGGGACCCTACAATGAGCAGTTCTTC. It codes for CSVARGQGPYNEQFF.

Here the CDR3 DNA reads TGCGCCAGCAGCCAAGATCAGAGGGGGGGAATTGGGACCCAGTACTTC. Protein: CASSQDQRGGIGTQYF. The chain couples TRBV4-1 to TRBJ2-5, with D maybe TRBD2 (7 bases). CDR3 length equals 16 residues. Germline V gene sequence: CDR1 MGHRA, CDR2 YSYEKL. Trimming cost V 0 bases and J 7 bases, with 18 bases left between them.

The V and J genes are TRBV15 and TRBJ2-5; no reliable D call. Germline V gene data show CDR1 as LNHNV and CDR2 as YYDKDF (reference sequence). This CDR3 contains 12 residues. Between the trimmed V and J ends, which lost 0 bases and 5 bases, there was a span of 4 bases. The chain's CDR3 is CATSRDEETQYF. Here the CDR3 DNA reads TGTGCCACCAGCAGAGACGAGGAGACCCAGTACTTC.

The J gene is TRBJ1-1, the V gene TRBV10-3; 7 bases fit TRBD1. Germline CDR1 reads ENHRY; CDR2 reads SYGVKD. V was pared by 6 bases and J by 4 bases, with 14 bases of the junction left unmatched. The CDR3 contains 16 residues. The CDR3 loop is CAISSGDSSGTTEAFF. The CDR3, as DNA: TGTGCCATCAGCTCAGGGGACAGCTCTGGAACCACTGAAGCTTTCTTT.

The chain combines TRBV19 with TRBJ2-6; tentative D call: TRBD1 (5 bases). Per germline, CDR1 LNHDA and CDR2 SQIVND (reference sequence). V was clipped by 4 bases and J by 4 bases, with 11 bases between them. The CDR3 spans 15 residues. The CDR3 DNA reads TGTGCCAGTAGTACGCAGGGTCTCGGGGCCAACGTCCTGACTTTC. Translating it yields CASSTQGLGANVLTF.

Here the CDR3 reads CASSLSAQGWRNSPLHF. DNA for the CDR3: TGTGCCAGTAGTCTCAGTGCGCAGGGATGGCGCAATTCACCCCTCCACTTT. The genes are TRBV19 and TRBJ1-6; a possible D gene is TRBD1 (5 bases). V was cut by 5 bases and J by 7 bases, with 21 bases left in between. CDR1 is LNHDA, CDR2 SQIVND, per germline (reference sequence). The CDR3 is made up of 17 amino acids.

This chain links TRBV7-2 with TRBJ2-7; D might be TRBD2 (7 bases). Trimming took off 1 base at V and 0 bases at J, with 10 bases between the two ends. CDR3 length: 15 residues. Germline V gene lookup returns CDR1 SGHTA and CDR2 FQGNSA. Here the CDR3 reads CASSLGGGRSYEQYF. The CDR3 DNA is TGTGCCAGCAGCTTAGGCGGGGGCCGCTCCTACGAGCAGTACTTC. Combining the CDR3 with reference TRBV7-2 and TRBJ2-7 gives the whole variable domain GAGVSQSPSNKVTEKGKDVELRCDPISGHTALYWYRQSLGQGLEFLIYFQGNSAPDKSGLPSDRFSAERTGGSVSTLTIQRTQQEDSAVYLCASSLGGGRSYEQYFGPGTRLTVT.

The chain uses TRBV4-1 and TRBJ1-4, with unresolved D. There are 16 residues in the CDR3. Looked up from germline, CDR1 is MGHRA and CDR2 is YSYEKL. Trimming shortened V by 0 bases and J by 5 bases, and 13 bases separated the two germline ends. This chain's CDR3 is CASSQETQATNEKLFF. DNA of the CDR3: TGCGCCAGCAGCCAAGAAACCCAGGCCACAAATGAAAAACTGTTTTTT.

The chain recombines TRBV11-2 with TRBJ2-3, with a weak D call TRBD1 (6 bases). The CDR3 length is 14 residues. Deletions cut 4 bases from V and 2 bases from J, with 10 bases between. The germline CDR1 and CDR2 sequences are SGHAT and FQNNGV. CDR3 in DNA: TGTGCCAGCAGCTGGATGGGGGCCACAGATACGCAGTATTTT. This gives the protein CASSWMGATDTQYF.

This chain links TRBV6-7 with TRBJ2-3; 12 bases are a match to TRBD2. TRBV6-7 is classed as an ORF, of uncertain function. This CDR3 spans 18 amino acids. V was pared by 0 bases and J by 5 bases, with 9 bases of the junction left unmatched. CDR3 in DNA: TGTGCCAGCAGTTACTCGCCTAGCGGGGGGGATAAGAAAGATACGCAGTATTTT. Translating it yields CASSYSPSGGDKKDTQYF.

The chain employs TRBV7-9 and TRBJ1-2, with D hard to call. Trimming removed 5 bases at V and 10 bases at J, with 14 bases between. The CDR3 covers 12 residues. The germline V gene encodes CDR1 SEHNR and CDR2 FQNEAQ (reference sequence). The CDR3 loop reads CASSLSGSSYTF. In DNA form, the CDR3 reads TGTGCCAGCAGCCTTAGTGGTTCATCCTACACCTTC.

The CDR3 loop is CASSLTGAEKLFF. CDR3 nucleotides: TGTGCCAGCAGCCTAACAGGGGCTGAAAAACTGTTTTTT. This chain connects TRBV7-9 to TRBJ1-4; 7 positions agree with TRBD1. Losses at the gene ends were 5 bases for V and 7 bases for J; bases not matched to a gene: 4. Germline CDR1 reads SEHNR; CDR2 reads FQNEAQ (reference sequence). The CDR3 runs to 13 residues.

The J gene is TRBJ2-5, the V gene TRBV5-1, with a tentative D call TRBD2 (5 bases). The germline V gene encodes CDR1 SGHRS and CDR2 YFSETQ. The CDR3 extends over 13 amino acids. V was cut by 6 bases and J by 2 bases, with 11 bases left in between. The CDR3 loop reads CASMFSGQETQYF. As DNA, the CDR3 is TGCGCCAGCATGTTCTCGGGGCAAGAGACCCAGTACTTC. The full variable domain, with the rest looked up from reference TRBV5-1 and TRBJ2-5, is KAGVTQTPRYLIKTRGQQVTLSCSPISGHRSVSWYQQTPGQGLQFLFEYFSETQRNKGNFPGRFSGRQFSNSRSEMNVSTLELGDSALYLCASMFSGQETQYFGPGTRLLVL.

The V call is TRBV30, the J call TRBJ1-1; 7 bases map to TRBD1. Germline V lookup: CDR1 GTSNPN, CDR2 SVGIG (reference sequence). This CDR3 region has 17 residues. Trimming cost V 2 bases and J 4 bases; bases outside gene matches: 16. The CDR3 DNA reads as TGTGCCTGGAGTCGGCAAACGGGACAGAGTGTGTCCACTGAAGCTTTCTTT. This codes for CAWSRQTGQSVSTEAFF.

V is TRBV7-2 and J is TRBJ2-3; 9 nucleotides match TRBD1. Germline loops: CDR1 SGHTA, CDR2 FQGNSA. The CDR3 is made up of 15 amino acids. J gave up 9 bases and V 1 base, and 8 bases lay outside the gene matches. CDR3 residues: CASSLGGQGKGTQYF. DNA of the CDR3: TGTGCCAGCAGCTTAGGGGGACAGGGCAAAGGGACGCAGTATTTT.